This TCR beta chain was captured by sequencing in a study of blood T cell repertoires in COVID-19. Study context: Collection of acute and convalescent COVID-19 samples took place in the United States, Italy and Spain. In each case, the material was cDNA or gDNA derived from T cells, B-cell-depleted T cells, or PBMCs.

Original handling: Nucleated cell counts were estimated from reference gene primer amplification. Sequencing was performed with immunoSEQ multiplex PCR; in TCRdb, only in-frame clones are kept and a portion is missing. The V and J calls and clone size come from that table; D and trimming were worked out from the DNA. Here the sample spans about 280,000 clones, around nine tenths being singletons. Trimming took 1 base from V and 0 from J; bases not matched to a gene: 0. The CDR3 is 14 residues long. CDR1 and CDR2 (germline): GTSNPN, SVGIG (reference sequence). The gene calls are TRBV30 and TRBJ1-3, with 7 bases identical to TRBD1. Specimen: peripheral blood. The sequence derives from a man aged 40-50 years with active or convalescent COVID-19. The CDR3 DNA reads TGTGCCTGGAGTGGGGACAGCTCTGGAAACACCATATATTTT. Amino acids: CAWSGDSSGNTIYF.